Presented here are 2 T cell receptor beta chains from one specimen sequenced in a study of cytomegalovirus exposure and HLA in healthy donors. Amplification used 60 Vbeta primers and 13 Jbeta primers. Assay: immunoSEQ multiplex PCR; the TCRdb copy retains only in-frame clones and omits some. The table records 250,000 to 350,000 clones, about nine tenths of them present only once. The sample taken for sequencing was PBMCs. Receptors originate from a man aged 40-49 years in good health and CMV-seropositive.

The CDR3 coding sequence is TGTGCCAGCACCGCAGGGACAGGGGACGTTAACGAGCAGTACTTC. It encodes CASTAGTGDVNEQYF. The rearrangement uses TRBV6-1 and TRBJ2-7; 10 nucleotides align to TRBD1. Germline V gives CDR1 MNHNS, CDR2 SASEGT. The CDR3 has 15 residues. V lost 7 bases to trimming and J lost 5 bases; unmatched junction nucleotides: 11.

The V and J genes are TRBV7-9 and TRBJ2-7; a possible D gene is TRBD1 (5 bases). The CDR3 runs to 14 residues. V was clipped by 3 bases and J by 2 bases, with 11 bases between them. Germline assignment: CDR1 SEHNR and CDR2 FQNEAQ (reference sequence). The CDR3 region is CASSFWAGPYEQYF. The CDR3 region has the DNA TGTGCCAGCAGCTTTTGGGCAGGGCCCTACGAGCAGTACTTC.